These T cell receptor beta chains were read from a single sample in a study of T-cell memory formation after mild COVID-19. TCRdb reanalysed the 5' RACE reads using MiXCR and keeps one entry per CDR3 protein. The sample contains 85,000 to 120,000 distinct CDR3 sequences, around an eighth of which appear only once. Input material: PBMCs or a T cell subset sorted from them (not recorded which). The receptors shown here come from an adult woman who had mild COVID-19 (a few samples of this study predate the infection). Cell type and time point are not known. The CDR3 runs from the conserved cysteine through the conserved F or W. Each record gives: D gene, J gene, V gene, clone size, CDR3 DNA, CDR3 protein. D genes are given only for firm matches. Clone size is stated in some rows and not others, as once, few, many or a class when expanded.

d_call: .; j_call: TRBJ2-7; v_call: TRBV18; clone_size: .; cdr3_nt: TGTGCCAGCTCACCTTACCCCCCCGGGGCAGCATCCTACGAGCAGTACTTC; cdr3_aa: CASSPYPPGAASYEQYF
d_call: .; j_call: TRBJ1-1; v_call: TRBV6-5; clone_size: .; cdr3_nt: TGTGCCAGCAGTTCCGGGGGGTCCACTGAAGCTTTCTTT; cdr3_aa: CASSSGGSTEAFF
d_call: .; j_call: TRBJ2-5; v_call: TRBV5-1; clone_size: many; cdr3_nt: TGCGCCAGCAGCCCCTTTGGGGGTGAGACCCAGTACTTC; cdr3_aa: CASSPFGGETQYF
d_call: .; j_call: TRBJ1-4; v_call: TRBV23-1; clone_size: .; cdr3_nt: TGCGCCATCGCGGAGTCGGCGAGCGACACTAATGAAAAACTGTTTTTT; cdr3_aa: CAIAESASDTNEKLFF
d_call: .; j_call: TRBJ2-7; v_call: TRBV19; clone_size: few; cdr3_nt: TGTGCCAGTAGTACCCCGCTCACAGGGAACCCCTACGAGCAGTACTTC; cdr3_aa: CASSTPLTGNPYEQYF
d_call: .; j_call: TRBJ2-2; v_call: TRBV5-1; clone_size: .; cdr3_nt: TGCGCCAGCAGGGTGGATGGGAACACCGGGGAGCTGTTTTTT; cdr3_aa: CASRVDGNTGELFF
d_call: .; j_call: TRBJ1-5; v_call: TRBV4-1; clone_size: .; cdr3_nt: TGCGCCAGCAGCCAAGGCATCTCAGGGGCCCATAGCAATCAGCCCCAGCATTTT; cdr3_aa: CASSQGISGAHSNQPQHF
d_call: .; j_call: TRBJ2-2; v_call: TRBV29-1; clone_size: .; cdr3_nt: TGCAGCGTCCCGCGACCGAGGGGTACCGGGGAGCTGTTTTTT; cdr3_aa: CSVPRPRGTGELFF
d_call: .; j_call: TRBJ2-7; v_call: TRBV9; clone_size: .; cdr3_nt: TGTGCCAGCAGCGGACCGACAGTTTCCTACGAGCAGTACTTC; cdr3_aa: CASSGPTVSYEQYF
d_call: TRBD1; j_call: TRBJ2-4; v_call: TRBV20-1; clone_size: many; cdr3_nt: TGCAGTGCTAGAGGTCGACAGGGGGCCAGGAACATTCAGTACTTC; cdr3_aa: CSARGRQGARNIQYF
d_call: .; j_call: TRBJ2-2; v_call: TRBV3-1; clone_size: few; cdr3_nt: TGTGCCAGCAGCTTCCAGGGACGGGAGCTGTTTTTT; cdr3_aa: CASSFQGRELFF
d_call: .; j_call: TRBJ2-1; v_call: TRBV16; clone_size: .; cdr3_nt: TGTGCCAGCAGCCAACAAAATAGGGGGATAGGGAATGAGCAGTTCTTC; cdr3_aa: CASSQQNRGIGNEQFF
d_call: TRBD1; j_call: TRBJ2-2; v_call: TRBV4-1; clone_size: .; cdr3_nt: TGCGCCAGCAGCCAAGACCCTCTCCTCAGGGGGACCGGGGAGCTGTTTTTT; cdr3_aa: CASSQDPLLRGTGELFF
d_call: .; j_call: TRBJ2-1; v_call: TRBV5-1; clone_size: many; cdr3_nt: TGCGCCAGCAGCCCGGGGACCTCCTCCTACAATGAGCAGTTCTTC; cdr3_aa: CASSPGTSSYNEQFF
d_call: TRBD2; j_call: TRBJ2-3; v_call: TRBV7-9; clone_size: few; cdr3_nt: TGTGCCAGCAGCTTGGGGAGTAGCGGGAGTAGGACAGATACGCAGTATTTT; cdr3_aa: CASSLGSSGSRTDTQYF
d_call: TRBD2; j_call: TRBJ2-3; v_call: TRBV5-4; clone_size: .; cdr3_nt: TGTGCCAGCAGCCAAGGACTAGCGGACACAGATACGCAGTATTTT; cdr3_aa: CASSQGLADTDTQYF
d_call: .; j_call: TRBJ2-3; v_call: TRBV7-8; clone_size: many; cdr3_nt: TGTGCCAGCAGCCCACGAGCGGGTGCAGATACGCAGTATTTT; cdr3_aa: CASSPRAGADTQYF
d_call: .; j_call: TRBJ1-1; v_call: TRBV5-1; clone_size: few; cdr3_nt: TGCGCCAGCAGCTTGGAGGCAGGGATGGGAGCTTTCTTT; cdr3_aa: CASSLEAGMGAFF
d_call: .; j_call: TRBJ1-1; v_call: TRBV4-1; clone_size: few; cdr3_nt: TGCGCCAGCAGCCAAGATAGTACGGGGAACACTGAAGCTTTCTTT; cdr3_aa: CASSQDSTGNTEAFF
d_call: TRBD1; j_call: TRBJ2-1; v_call: TRBV7-6; clone_size: few; cdr3_nt: TGTGCCAGCAGCTTTGGGACAGTCTCCTACAATGAGCAGTTCTTC; cdr3_aa: CASSFGTVSYNEQFF
d_call: TRBD1; j_call: TRBJ2-1; v_call: TRBV6-5; clone_size: .; cdr3_nt: TGTGCCAGCAGGACCGGGACAGGGAACGAAAATGAGCAGTTCTTC; cdr3_aa: CASRTGTGNENEQFF
d_call: .; j_call: TRBJ1-1; v_call: TRBV7-8; clone_size: few; cdr3_nt: TGTGCCAGCAGCTTATGGGCAGATGACACTGAAGCTTTCTTT; cdr3_aa: CASSLWADDTEAFF
d_call: TRBD1; j_call: TRBJ2-7; v_call: TRBV19; clone_size: .; cdr3_nt: TGTGCCAGTAGTATAGGACAGGGTCTTTCCTACGAGCAGTACTTC; cdr3_aa: CASSIGQGLSYEQYF
d_call: TRBD2; j_call: TRBJ2-7; v_call: TRBV24-1; clone_size: few; cdr3_nt: TGTGCCACCAGTGCGGCTAGCGGGATAACCTACGAGCAGTACTTC; cdr3_aa: CATSAASGITYEQYF
d_call: .; j_call: TRBJ1-2; v_call: TRBV29-1; clone_size: .; cdr3_nt: TGCAGCGTTGAGTTGCTGGCCCCGGGTTACTATGGCTACACCTTC; cdr3_aa: CSVELLAPGYYGYTF
d_call: TRBD2; j_call: TRBJ2-5; v_call: TRBV7-8; clone_size: many; cdr3_nt: TGTGCCAGCAGCTTAGAAGGACTAGCGGTGTACCAAGAGACCCAGTACTTC; cdr3_aa: CASSLEGLAVYQETQYF
d_call: .; j_call: TRBJ2-3; v_call: TRBV4-1; clone_size: few; cdr3_nt: TGCGCCAGCAGCCAAGCACAGGGTACAGATACGCAGTATTTT; cdr3_aa: CASSQAQGTDTQYF
d_call: .; j_call: TRBJ2-1; v_call: TRBV5-1; clone_size: few; cdr3_nt: TGCGCCAGCAGCTTGACAGGGAGAAAACTCGATGAGCAGTTCTTC; cdr3_aa: CASSLTGRKLDEQFF
d_call: .; j_call: TRBJ2-3; v_call: TRBV6-5; clone_size: few; cdr3_nt: TGTGCCAGCAGTTACGAACAGACTACAGATACGCAGTATTTT; cdr3_aa: CASSYEQTTDTQYF
d_call: .; j_call: TRBJ2-3; v_call: TRBV4-2; clone_size: many; cdr3_nt: TGTGCCAGCAGCCAACTTGGGGTAGGGACTCCTGAGGAGCTATATACGCAGTATTTT; cdr3_aa: CASSQLGVGTPEELYTQYF
d_call: TRBD2; j_call: TRBJ2-6; v_call: TRBV15; clone_size: .; cdr3_nt: TGTGCCACCAGCACCCCCTTTATTGGACTAGCCCCTGGGGCCAACGTCCTGACTTTC; cdr3_aa: CATSTPFIGLAPGANVLTF
d_call: TRBD1; j_call: TRBJ2-1; v_call: TRBV6-5; clone_size: .; cdr3_nt: TGTGCCAGCAGTAATCCCGGGACAGGGAATGAGCAGTTCTTC; cdr3_aa: CASSNPGTGNEQFF
d_call: .; j_call: TRBJ1-1; v_call: TRBV19; clone_size: few; cdr3_nt: TGTGCCAGTAGTATGGGATGGGACACTGAAGCTTTCTTT; cdr3_aa: CASSMGWDTEAFF
d_call: .; j_call: TRBJ2-3; v_call: TRBV4-1; clone_size: .; cdr3_nt: TGCGCCAGCAGCCAAGTGTATGGCGGCACTACTAGCACAGATACGCAGTATTTT; cdr3_aa: CASSQVYGGTTSTDTQYF
d_call: .; j_call: TRBJ2-3; v_call: TRBV7-9; clone_size: medium-sized; cdr3_nt: TGTGCCAGCAGCTTAGCGAGCGCTTTTGGAGATACGCAGTATTTT; cdr3_aa: CASSLASAFGDTQYF
d_call: TRBD2; j_call: TRBJ2-1; v_call: TRBV6-2/TRBV6-3; clone_size: .; cdr3_nt: TGTGCCAGCGTGTTTGGACTAGCGGGAAATGAGCAGTTCTTC; cdr3_aa: CASVFGLAGNEQFF
d_call: .; j_call: TRBJ2-7; v_call: TRBV5-6; clone_size: many; cdr3_nt: TGTGCCAGCAGCTTGCCGGGGAGAACTTACGAGCAGTACTTC; cdr3_aa: CASSLPGRTYEQYF
d_call: .; j_call: TRBJ2-1; v_call: TRBV7-9; clone_size: few; cdr3_nt: TGTGCCAGCTCCCGGAGTGGGAGTCGGTACAATGAGCAGTTCTTC; cdr3_aa: CASSRSGSRYNEQFF
d_call: .; j_call: TRBJ2-7; v_call: TRBV6-2/TRBV6-3; clone_size: many; cdr3_nt: TGTGCCAGCAGTTACGCTTTCTCCTACGAGCAGTACTTC; cdr3_aa: CASSYAFSYEQYF
d_call: .; j_call: TRBJ2-2; v_call: TRBV5-1; clone_size: .; cdr3_nt: TGCGCCAGCAGCTTCTCCCCGACCACACAAAACACCGGGGAGCTGTTTTTT; cdr3_aa: CASSFSPTTQNTGELFF
d_call: TRBD2; j_call: TRBJ2-7; v_call: TRBV5-5; clone_size: few; cdr3_nt: TGTGCCAGCAGCTTGACTAGCGGGAACCCCTACGAGCAGTACTTC; cdr3_aa: CASSLTSGNPYEQYF
d_call: .; j_call: TRBJ2-1; v_call: TRBV7-9; clone_size: few; cdr3_nt: TGTGCCAGCAGCTTATTGGTAGGGGGGGCCTACAATGAGCAGTTCTTC; cdr3_aa: CASSLLVGGAYNEQFF
d_call: TRBD2; j_call: TRBJ2-7; v_call: TRBV20-1; clone_size: .; cdr3_nt: TGCAGTGCAACCGGGACTAGCGGGGAACCCTACGAGCAGTACTTC; cdr3_aa: CSATGTSGEPYEQYF
d_call: .; j_call: TRBJ1-6; v_call: TRBV4-3; clone_size: .; cdr3_nt: TGCGCCAGCAGCCAAGTCAGGCTCCCACCCCTCCACTTT; cdr3_aa: CASSQVRLPPLHF